One sample yielded the 14 T cell receptor beta chains listed below, sequenced in a study of chemoradiotherapy in HPV16-positive cancers. Measured with immunoSEQ multiplex PCR; TCRdb has only the in-frame clones, and not every one. Of some 70,000 clones in the sample, 88% were seen once. Sequenced material: blood, taken from a patient who underwent chemoradiotherapy. These receptors were taken from a human donor with HPV-associated anogenital cancer.

This chain joins TRBV5-4 and TRBJ2-1; 14 bases align to TRBD2. Germline lookup yields CDR1 SGHNT and CDR2 YYREEE (reference sequence). The CDR3 consists of 18 residues. Trimming removed 4 bases from V and 4 bases from J; junction bases left unmatched: 10. Here the CDR3 reads CASSPGTSGSMVYNEQFF. CDR3 bases: TGTGCCAGCAGCCCTGGGACTAGCGGGAGTATGGTTTACAATGAGCAGTTCTTC.

The rearrangement links TRBV10-1 to TRBJ2-1, with 9 bases fitting TRBD1. CDR3 length: 17 residues. The V gene's germline CDR1 is WNHNN and CDR2 SYGVQD (reference sequence). The V and J ends lost 6 bases and 9 bases, in that order; junction bases with no gene match: 18. The CDR3 bases are TGCGCCAGCAGCAATACTGACAGGGGGGCCCCTCCCGGTGAGCAGTTCTTC. This codes for CASSNTDRGAPPGEQFF.

This rearrangement joins TRBV27 to TRBJ1-2, with 8 nucleotides matching TRBD1. Trimming removed 3 bases from V and 2 bases from J; junction bases left unmatched: 5. Per germline, CDR1 MNHEY and CDR2 SMNVEV (reference sequence). The CDR3 covers 15 residues. The CDR3 loop is CASSFRDRPNYGYTF. In DNA form, the CDR3 reads TGTGCCAGCAGTTTCCGGGACAGGCCCAACTATGGCTACACCTTC.

The CDR3, as DNA: TGTGCCAGCAGTGAATCGGGACAGGTATACAATGAGCAGTTCTTC. This encodes CASSESGQVYNEQFF. J is TRBJ2-1 and V is TRBV2, with 8 bases matching TRBD1. This CDR3 has 15 amino acids. V lost 2 bases, J lost 4 bases, and 4 bases stayed unmatched. Germline CDR1 and CDR2: SNHLY and FYNNEI.

CDR3 bases: TGTGCCAGCAGCTCTACTGGACCTAACACTGAAGCTTTCTTT. The encoded protein is CASSSTGPNTEAFF. V usage is TRBV4-2 and J usage is TRBJ1-1, with D unresolved. CDR3 size: 14 residues. Trimming cost V 5 bases and J 2 bases, with 12 bases left between them. Per the germline V gene, CDR1 is LGHNA and CDR2 is YNFKEQ.

This clone has more than one count but fewer than ten. The chain combines TRBV19 with TRBJ1-2; D perhaps matches TRBD1 (6 bases). V was pared by 6 bases and J by 2 bases, with 13 bases between. The germline gives CDR1 LNHDA, CDR2 SQIVND (reference sequence). This CDR3 contains 14 residues. The CDR3 reads CASSKDRTNYGYTF. DNA of the CDR3: TGTGCCAGTAGCAAGGACAGAACGAACTATGGCTACACCTTC. Supplemented by reference TRBV19 and TRBJ1-2, the full variable domain reads DGGITQSPKYLFRKEGQNVTLSCEQNLNHDAMYWYRQDPGQGLRLIYYSQIVNDFQKGDIAEGYSVSREKKESFPLTVTSAQKNPTAFYLCASSKDRTNYGYTFGSGTRLTVV.

This rearrangement joins TRBV5-1 to TRBJ1-2, with TRBD1 as a possible D gene (5 bases). The V gene's germline CDR1 is SGHRS and CDR2 YFSETQ. Trimming took off 2 bases at V and 8 bases at J, with 13 bases between the two ends. The CDR3 has 13 residues. DNA for the CDR3: TGCGCCAGCAGCTTAGGGGCTGAGGGCGGCTACACCTTC. Protein product: CASSLGAEGGYTF. The full variable domain, rest sourced from reference TRBV5-1 and TRBJ1-2, is KAGVTQTPRYLIKTRGQQVTLSCSPISGHRSVSWYQQTPGQGLQFLFEYFSETQRNKGNFPGRFSGRQFSNSRSEMNVSTLELGDSALYLCASSLGAEGGYTFGSGTRLTVV.

This clone was found a few times. The chain has TRBV27 and TRBJ1-2; 7 bases map to TRBD1. Germline-derived CDR1 and CDR2 are MNHEY and SMNVEV (reference sequence). The CDR3 runs 13 residues. V gave up 3 bases and J gave up 6 bases; unmatched junction bases: 4. The CDR3 DNA is TGTGCCAGCAGTTTCAGGGGGGGGAATGGCTACACCTTC. Amino acids: CASSFRGGNGYTF.

J is TRBJ2-7 and V is TRBV5-1; 9 positions match TRBD2. The CDR3 spans 15 residues. The germline V gene has CDR1 SGHRS and CDR2 YFSETQ. Trimming removed 1 base from V and 2 bases from J; junction bases left unmatched: 4. The CDR3 loop is CASSLSVAGAYEQYF. For the CDR3, the DNA is TGCGCCAGCAGCTTGTCGGTAGCGGGAGCCTACGAGCAGTACTTC.

The chain's CDR3 is CASSPGLAAEQETQYF. CDR3 nucleotide sequence: TGCGCCAGCAGCCCAGGACTAGCGGCCGAACAAGAGACCCAGTACTTC. The rearrangement joins TRBV5-1 to TRBJ2-5; TRBD2 aligns across 10 bases. Looked up from germline, CDR1 is SGHRS and CDR2 is YFSETQ. V was pared by 4 bases and J by 2 bases, with 8 bases of the junction left unmatched. CDR3 size: 16 residues. The full variable domain, its missing parts supplied by reference TRBV5-1 and TRBJ2-5, is KAGVTQTPRYLIKTRGQQVTLSCSPISGHRSVSWYQQTPGQGLQFLFEYFSETQRNKGNFPGRFSGRQFSNSRSEMNVSTLELGDSALYLCASSPGLAAEQETQYFGPGTRLLVL.

This rearrangement joins TRBV28 to TRBJ1-2, with a tentative D call TRBD1 (6 bases). This CDR3 is 14 amino acids long. The V gene lost 2 bases and the J gene lost 3 bases, with 10 bases spanning the gap. CDR1 is MDHEN and CDR2 is SYDVKM in the germline V gene. CDR3 amino acids: CASSLAQGYYGYTF. The CDR3 DNA reads TGTGCCAGCAGTTTAGCACAGGGATACTATGGCTACACCTTC.

This clone is a singleton in its sample. This chain links TRBV18 with TRBJ2-2; maybe TRBD2 (5 bases). Germline CDR1 reads KGHSH; CDR2 reads LQKENI. This CDR3 has 18 amino acids. The ends were cut back, 2 bases at V and 4 bases at J, with 20 bases in the middle. The CDR3 coding sequence is TGTGCCAGCTCACCAGGGAGCTCCGCCCCCACAAGCACCGGGGAGCTGTTTTTT. Protein product: CASSPGSSAPTSTGELFF.

This chain connects TRBV10-3 to TRBJ1-4, with 7 bases lining up with TRBD1. The length of the CDR3 is 17 residues. The V gene's germline CDR1 is ENHRY and CDR2 SYGVKD. V lost 0 bases to trimming and J lost 3 bases; unmatched junction nucleotides: 7. CDR3 residues: CAISESGQTGANEKLFF. CDR3 DNA sequence: TGTGCCATCAGTGAGTCGGGACAGACTGGGGCTAATGAAAAACTGTTTTTT.

J is TRBJ1-2 and V is TRBV27, with D perhaps matching TRBD1 (5 bases). Germline CDR1 is MNHEY and CDR2 is SMNVEV (reference sequence). The CDR3 is 14 residues long. V dropped 5 bases and J dropped 8 bases, with 18 bases sitting between them. CDR3 nucleotides: TGTGCCAGCAGTCCATGGGACGGTCAGGGCGGCTACACCTTC. Translated, it gives CASSPWDGQGGYTF.